A single sample gave rise to the 23 T cell receptor beta chains below, sequenced in a study of shared clonotypes between healthy human individuals. Here immunoSEQ multiplex PCR was the method, and the copy in TCRdb shows in-frame clones only, minus some. The sample yields some 1 million clones, about three quarters seen once. Sequencing was carried out using memory CD4+ T cells sorted from blood. Sample subset: CD45RA-negative fraction. These receptors all come from a man younger than 30 in good health.

The chain couples TRBV4-1 to TRBJ2-7; 8 bases agree with TRBD2. This CDR3 region has 17 residues. The V segment lost 2 bases and the J segment 2 bases; nucleotides outside the gene matches: 11. The germline V gene encodes CDR1 MGHRA and CDR2 YSYEKL. CDR3 in DNA: TGCGCCAGCAGCCAAAGGGGGAGCGGGGGCACCACCTACGAGCAGTACTTC. This sequence encodes CASSQRGSGGTTYEQYF.

The chain uses TRBV6-1 and TRBJ1-1; no clear D gene. This CDR3 comprises 14 residues. V was clipped by 7 bases and J by 5 bases, with 17 bases between them. In germline, CDR1 is MNHNS, CDR2 SASEGT. CDR3 coding DNA: TGTGCCAGCAAGGTTAATTGGGCGTCAACTGAAGCTTTCTTT. Protein sequence: CASKVNWASTEAFF.

The chain joins TRBV4-3 to TRBJ2-1, with TRBD2 identical over 13 bases. With 0 bases clipped from V and 7 bases from J, the junction kept 3 bases outside the gene matches. Looked up from germline, CDR1 is LGHNA and CDR2 is YSLEER. This CDR3 region has 16 residues. The CDR3 nucleotides read TGCGCCAGCAGCCAAGAGGGACTAGCGGGAAAAAATGAGCAGTTCTTC. It yields the protein CASSQEGLAGKNEQFF.

CDR3 amino acids: CASSFDRIEVEQYF. In DNA form, the CDR3 reads TGTGCCAGCAGCTTTGACAGGATAGAGGTCGAGCAGTACTTC. The chain has TRBV7-9 and TRBJ2-7, with D tentatively TRBD1 (6 bases). Trimming left V 3 bases short and J 6 bases short, with 15 bases between. Germline loops: CDR1 SEHNR, CDR2 FQNEAQ (reference sequence). The CDR3 totals 14 residues.

The CDR3 DNA follows: TGTGCCAGCAGCTTGGGTGGGCTCGGAAACACCATATATTTT. This sequence encodes CASSLGGLGNTIYF. The chain joins TRBV5-5 to TRBJ1-3; D is unresolved. Germline V gives CDR1 SGHKS, CDR2 YYEKEE (reference sequence). The V gene lost 0 bases and the J gene lost 4 bases, with 8 bases spanning the gap. The CDR3 has 14 amino acids.

With respect to this clone: This sample includes further DNA sequences coding for the same CDR3. The chain uses TRBV5-4 and TRBJ1-2; no reliable D call. Looked up from germline, CDR1 is SGHNT and CDR2 is YYREEE (reference sequence). Trimming pared 4 bases from V and 1 base from J, leaving 8 bases between. This CDR3 spans 13 amino acids. The CDR3 sequence is CASSADGNYGYTF. The CDR3 DNA reads TGTGCCAGCAGCGCGGACGGTAACTATGGCTACACCTTC. Drawing the rest from reference TRBV5-4 and TRBJ1-2, the complete variable domain is ETGVTQSPTHLIKTRGQQVTLRCSSQSGHNTVSWYQQALGQGPQFIFQYYREEENGRGNFPPRFSGLQFPNYSSELNVNALELDDSALYLCASSADGNYGYTFGSGTRLTVV.

This clone was observed a handful of times. The V call is TRBV28, the J call TRBJ2-3, with 10 bases that match TRBD2. Germline V gene lookup returns CDR1 MDHEN and CDR2 SYDVKM. V shed 9 bases, J shed 0 bases, and the junction held 3 bases outside the gene matches. The CDR3 contains 14 residues. The CDR3 spells CASSGGTSTDTQYF. Written as DNA, the CDR3 is TGTGCCAGTAGCGGGGGGACAAGCACAGATACGCAGTATTTT.

On this clone: The same CDR3 can be traced to other DNA sequences in this sample. The genes are TRBV6-5 and TRBJ1-2; tentative D call: TRBD1 (5 bases). This CDR3 is built from 14 residues. The V and J ends lost 0 bases and 4 bases respectively, with 9 bases between them. The germline V gene encodes CDR1 MNHEY and CDR2 SVGAGI. This CDR3 is CASSYSRRGYGYTF. CDR3 in DNA: TGTGCCAGCAGTTACTCGAGGAGGGGCTATGGCTACACCTTC.

V is TRBV7-8 and J is TRBJ2-1, with D unclear. This CDR3 region has 15 residues. Germline loops: CDR1 SGHVS, CDR2 FQNEAQ. V shed 5 bases and J shed 0 bases, with 11 bases lying between them. CDR3 DNA sequence: TGTGCCAGCAGCGTGACCAACCCCTCCTACAATGAGCAGTTCTTC. Translation: CASSVTNPSYNEQFF.

This clone has ten or more counts. The chain is built from TRBV6-1 and TRBJ2-5; D unresolved. This CDR3 comprises 11 residues. The germline gives CDR1 MNHNS, CDR2 SASEGT. The V end lost 2 bases, the J end lost 7 bases, and 5 bases lay between the germline ends. The CDR3 DNA sequence: TGTGCCAGCAGTGAATCGGCGACCCAGTACTTC. Residues: CASSESATQYF.

This clone came up many times. The chain employs TRBV28 and TRBJ2-3; a weak D match, TRBD2 (6 bases). The CDR3 extends over 17 amino acids. V was clipped by 5 bases and J by 0 bases, with 18 bases between them. Germline V gives CDR1 MDHEN, CDR2 SYDVKM. The DNA for the CDR3 is TGTGCCAGCAGTCCGAGCCCCTGGAGGGACAGCACAGATACGCAGTATTTT. Translation: CASSPSPWRDSTDTQYF.

The chain joins TRBV5-5 to TRBJ2-7, with D maybe TRBD2 (6 bases). The CDR3 runs 14 residues. CDR1 is SGHKS, CDR2 YYEKEE, per germline (reference sequence). V lost 0 bases and J lost 3, with 10 bases in between. The CDR3 nucleotides are TGTGCCAGCAGCTTGGACGGAGGGAACTACGAGCAGTACTTC. Protein sequence: CASSLDGGNYEQYF.

V usage is TRBV4-3 and J usage is TRBJ2-6, with a possible D match to TRBD1 (5 bases). V was trimmed by 0 bases and J by 3 bases, leaving 12 bases between them. The CDR3 spans 17 residues. CDR1 LGHNA and CDR2 YSLEER come from the germline V gene. CDR3 loop: CASSQDIRADGANVLTF. In nucleotides, the CDR3 is TGCGCCAGCAGCCAAGATATCAGGGCAGATGGGGCCAACGTCCTGACTTTC.

The rearrangement joins TRBV6-1 to TRBJ2-2, with 9 positions matching TRBD1. The germline V gene encodes CDR1 MNHNS and CDR2 SASEGT. The CDR3 is 17 residues long. Trimming took 6 bases from V and 4 from J; bases not matched to a gene: 12. The CDR3 coding sequence is TGTGCCAGCAGCGAAAAGAACAGGGGGCTTGGCACCGGGGAGCTGTTTTTT. Translated, it gives CASSEKNRGLGTGELFF.

CDR3 in amino acids: CASSREPSGANVLTF. CDR3 bases: TGTGCCAGCTCTCGGGAGCCCTCTGGGGCCAACGTCCTGACTTTC. The gene calls are TRBV6-5 and TRBJ2-6; the D gene is possibly TRBD2 (6 bases). Trimming cost V 8 bases and J 0 bases, with 11 bases left between them. This CDR3 comprises 15 residues. Germline V gene sequence: CDR1 MNHEY, CDR2 SVGAGI.

With respect to this clone: Other DNA sequences from this sample encode an identical CDR3 as well. The chain employs TRBV27 and TRBJ2-7, with 10 nucleotides matching TRBD2. This CDR3 contains 15 residues. The V segment lost 5 bases and the J segment 2 bases; nucleotides outside the gene matches: 6. Germline values: CDR1 MNHEY, CDR2 SMNVEV (reference sequence). CDR3 residues: CASSQTSGSPYEQYF. The CDR3 DNA reads as TGTGCCAGCAGTCAGACTAGCGGGTCCCCCTACGAGCAGTACTTC.

This clone was counted once. The junction does not match germline at one end; this may be a read error. V is TRBV5-1 and J is TRBJ2-2, with 10 bases fitting TRBD2. CDR1 SGHRS and CDR2 YFSETQ come from the germline V gene. CDR3 size: 15 residues. CDR3 in DNA: TGCGCCAGCGGCTTAGCGGGGGGCCAAACCGGGGAGCTGTTTTTT. The encoded protein is CASGLAGGQTGELFF.

V and J are TRBV6-6 and TRBJ2-2; maybe TRBD1 (6 bases). The germline V gene encodes CDR1 MNHNY and CDR2 SVGAGI (reference sequence). Trimming took 6 bases from V and 7 from J, leaving 21 bases between them. There are 16 residues in the CDR3. CDR3 in amino acids: CASSPGQFTRGGELFF. The CDR3 DNA is TGTGCCAGCAGCCCAGGACAGTTTACCAGGGGCGGGGAGCTGTTTTTT.

The rearrangement joins TRBV10-3 to TRBJ2-3, with 10 bases fitting TRBD2. The CDR3 contains 14 residues. V dropped 11 bases and J dropped 6; count of bases not matched to a gene: 11. Germline CDR1 ENHRY, CDR2 SYGVKD. The CDR3 spells CASRPGTSDDTQYF. In nucleotides, the CDR3 is TGTGCCTCCCGCCCCGGGACTAGCGACGATACGCAGTATTTT.

This chain links TRBV6-6 with TRBJ1-1; a possible D gene is TRBD1 (5 bases). The CDR3 is 13 amino acids. Per germline, CDR1 MNHNY and CDR2 SVGAGI (reference sequence). Trimming cost V 2 bases and J 8 bases, with 12 bases left between them. The CDR3, as DNA: TGTGCCAGCAGTTACCCGGGGACCTTCGAAGCTTTCTTT. This codes for CASSYPGTFEAFF.

On this clone itself: This may stem from a read error, because a much larger clone lies one nucleotide away. Other DNA sequences within the sample encode an identical CDR3. The V gene is TRBV5-1, the J gene TRBJ2-1; 11 nucleotides align to TRBD1. Per germline, CDR1 SGHRS and CDR2 YFSETQ. The CDR3 is 14 amino acids. The DNA for the CDR3 is TGCGCCAGTAGCTCCGGGACAGGGGGCAATGAGCAGTTCTTC. Amino acids: CASSSGTGGNEQFF.

This chain connects TRBV5-4 to TRBJ1-2; D remains ambiguous. This CDR3 spans 12 amino acids. Between the trimmed V and J ends, which lost 3 bases and 8 bases, there was a span of 11 bases. The V gene's germline CDR1 is SGHNT and CDR2 YYREEE (reference sequence). The CDR3 DNA follows: TGTGCCAGCAGCTCTACTCGGGTGGGCTACACCTTC. It encodes CASSSTRVGYTF.

This rearrangement joins TRBV7-3 to TRBJ2-5; D perhaps matches TRBD2 (6 bases). The V gene lost 1 base and the J gene lost 3 bases, with 9 bases spanning the gap. This CDR3 has 14 amino acids. CDR1 is SGHTA, CDR2 FQGTGA, per germline. The CDR3 region is CASSLSPGEETQYF. CDR3 bases: TGTGCCAGCAGCTTAAGTCCGGGAGAAGAGACCCAGTACTTC.